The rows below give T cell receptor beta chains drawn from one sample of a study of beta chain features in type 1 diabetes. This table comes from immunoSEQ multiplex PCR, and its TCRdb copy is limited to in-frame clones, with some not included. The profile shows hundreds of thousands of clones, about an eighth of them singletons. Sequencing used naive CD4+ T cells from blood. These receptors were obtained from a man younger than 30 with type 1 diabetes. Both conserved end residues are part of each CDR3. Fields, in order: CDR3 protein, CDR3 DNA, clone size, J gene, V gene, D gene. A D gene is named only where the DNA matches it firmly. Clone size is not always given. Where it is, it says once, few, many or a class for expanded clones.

cdr3_aa: CASSTDGGERYF
cdr3_nt: TGTGCCAGCTCGACGGACGGGGGCGAAAGGTACTTC
clone_size: NA
j_call: TRBJ2-7
v_call: TRBV18
d_call: NA

cdr3_aa: CASTGLNTGELFF
cdr3_nt: TGTGCCAGCACCGGACTGAACACCGGGGAGCTGTTTTTT
clone_size: few
j_call: TRBJ2-2
v_call: TRBV6-6
d_call: NA

cdr3_aa: CAWSTGNYGYTF
cdr3_nt: TGTGCCTGGTCGACCGGGAACTATGGCTACACCTTC
clone_size: NA
j_call: TRBJ1-2
v_call: TRBV30
d_call: NA

cdr3_aa: CASRSGTSPYEQYF
cdr3_nt: TGTGCCAGCAGGTCCGGGACCAGCCCCTACGAGCAGTACTTC
clone_size: NA
j_call: TRBJ2-7
v_call: TRBV6-5
d_call: NA

cdr3_aa: CASSILWADDNQPQHF
cdr3_nt: TGTGCCAGTAGTATTTTGTGGGCAGATGATAATCAGCCCCAGCATTTT
clone_size: NA
j_call: TRBJ1-5
v_call: TRBV19
d_call: NA

cdr3_aa: CASSLVAGAPETQYF
cdr3_nt: TGTGCCAGCAGCTTAGTGGCGGGGGCTCCAGAGACCCAGTACTTC
clone_size: NA
j_call: TRBJ2-5
v_call: TRBV7-2
d_call: NA

cdr3_aa: CASSAGTDTQYF
cdr3_nt: TGTGCCAGCAGCGCCGGCACAGATACGCAGTATTTT
clone_size: NA
j_call: TRBJ2-3
v_call: TRBV9
d_call: NA

cdr3_aa: CSVVGDRGRATKAFF
cdr3_nt: TGCAGCGTTGTCGGGGACAGGGGGCGCGCTACAAAGGCTTTCTTT
clone_size: NA
j_call: TRBJ1-1
v_call: TRBV29-1
d_call: TRBD1

cdr3_aa: CASSPRWGQETQYF
cdr3_nt: TGTGCCAGCAGCCCCCGGTGGGGCCAAGAGACCCAGTACTTC
clone_size: NA
j_call: TRBJ2-5
v_call: TRBV9
d_call: NA

cdr3_aa: CASSLGTGYEQYF
cdr3_nt: TGTGCCAGCAGTTTGGGGACAGGGTACGAGCAGTACTTC
clone_size: NA
j_call: TRBJ2-7
v_call: TRBV28
d_call: TRBD1

cdr3_aa: CASSHPGVDQPQHF
cdr3_nt: TGTGCCAGCAGCCACCCGGGGGTAGATCAGCCCCAGCATTTT
clone_size: NA
j_call: TRBJ1-5
v_call: TRBV7-6
d_call: NA

cdr3_aa: CARSVWASGSYEQYF
cdr3_nt: TGTGCCAGATCAGTGTGGGCTAGCGGTTCCTACGAGCAGTACTTC
clone_size: NA
j_call: TRBJ2-7
v_call: TRBV7-8
d_call: TRBD2

cdr3_aa: CASSLVGGGDQPQHF
cdr3_nt: TGTGCCAGCAGCTTAGTCGGAGGGGGGGATCAGCCCCAGCATTTT
clone_size: few
j_call: TRBJ1-5
v_call: TRBV7-6
d_call: NA

cdr3_aa: CASSLTGRDTQYF
cdr3_nt: TGTGCCAGCAGCTTGACCGGGCGGGATACGCAGTATTTT
clone_size: NA
j_call: TRBJ2-3
v_call: TRBV5-4
d_call: NA

cdr3_aa: CASSVSGGVRETQYF
cdr3_nt: TGTGCCAGCAGCGTGAGCGGGGGGGTTCGGGAGACCCAGTACTTC
clone_size: NA
j_call: TRBJ2-5
v_call: TRBV9
d_call: TRBD2

cdr3_aa: CASSQRGSGGGRETQYF
cdr3_nt: TGTGCCAGCAGCCAAAGAGGTAGCGGGGGAGGCCGAGAGACCCAGTACTTC
clone_size: NA
j_call: TRBJ2-5
v_call: TRBV4-2
d_call: TRBD2

cdr3_aa: CAWGRDRKNIQYF
cdr3_nt: TGTGCCTGGGGTAGGGACCGCAAAAACATTCAGTACTTC
clone_size: NA
j_call: TRBJ2-4
v_call: TRBV30
d_call: NA

cdr3_aa: CASSQNSREGRETQYF
cdr3_nt: TGTGCCAGCAGCCAAAACTCCCGGGAGGGCCGGGAGACCCAGTACTTC
clone_size: few
j_call: TRBJ2-5
v_call: TRBV7-2
d_call: TRBD2

cdr3_aa: CASIPSRDNLNIQYF
cdr3_nt: TGTGCCAGCATCCCCTCCCGGGACAACCTAAACATTCAGTACTTC
clone_size: NA
j_call: TRBJ2-4
v_call: TRBV7-3
d_call: NA

cdr3_aa: CSGGASTDTQYF
cdr3_nt: TGTTCTGGGGGGGCCAGCACAGATACGCAGTATTTT
clone_size: NA
j_call: TRBJ2-3
v_call: TRBV29-1
d_call: NA

cdr3_aa: CASRDSGDIQYF
cdr3_nt: TGCGCCAGCCGGGACAGTGGGGACATTCAGTACTTC
clone_size: few
j_call: TRBJ2-4
v_call: TRBV5-1
d_call: TRBD1

cdr3_aa: CASSLVVGYGYTF
cdr3_nt: TGTGCCAGCAGCTTGGTAGTGGGCTATGGCTACACCTTC
clone_size: NA
j_call: TRBJ1-2
v_call: TRBV5-4
d_call: NA

cdr3_aa: CASSFSPLWEQYF
cdr3_nt: TGTGCCAGCAGCTTCTCACCCCTATGGGAGCAGTACTTC
clone_size: NA
j_call: TRBJ2-7
v_call: TRBV28
d_call: NA

cdr3_aa: CASSQSIGGQPQHF
cdr3_nt: TGTGCCAGCAGCCAATCGATCGGAGGCCAGCCCCAGCATTTT
clone_size: few
j_call: TRBJ1-5
v_call: TRBV16
d_call: NA

cdr3_aa: CASTPPGTDTQYF
cdr3_nt: TGTGCCAGCACCCCCCCGGGAACCGATACGCAGTATTTT
clone_size: few
j_call: TRBJ2-3
v_call: TRBV6-5
d_call: NA

cdr3_aa: CASSKGGGSGYTF
cdr3_nt: TGTGCCAGCAGCAAAGGTGGAGGGAGTGGCTACACCTTC
clone_size: NA
j_call: TRBJ1-2
v_call: TRBV21-1
d_call: NA

cdr3_aa: CASSPTGAAGDTQYF
cdr3_nt: TGTGCCAGCTCACCTACCGGCGCAGCCGGGGATACGCAGTATTTT
clone_size: NA
j_call: TRBJ2-3
v_call: TRBV18
d_call: NA

cdr3_aa: CASSLVPSEETQYF
cdr3_nt: TGCGCCAGCAGCTTGGTGCCCTCAGAGGAGACCCAGTACTTC
clone_size: few
j_call: TRBJ2-5
v_call: TRBV5-1
d_call: NA

cdr3_aa: CASSEDRGQGTDTQYF
cdr3_nt: TGTGCCAGCAGCGAGGACAGGGGGCAAGGCACAGATACGCAGTATTTT
clone_size: NA
j_call: TRBJ2-3
v_call: TRBV7-9
d_call: TRBD1

cdr3_aa: CASSPGQGTYEQYF
cdr3_nt: TGTGCCAGCTCACCCGGACAGGGAACCTACGAGCAGTACTTC
clone_size: NA
j_call: TRBJ2-7
v_call: TRBV18
d_call: TRBD1

cdr3_aa: CAWGPDGETQYF
cdr3_nt: TGTGCCTGGGGGCCAGATGGGGAGACCCAGTACTTC
clone_size: few
j_call: TRBJ2-5
v_call: TRBV30
d_call: NA

cdr3_aa: CASSPPGGIETQYF
cdr3_nt: TGTGCCAGCTCACCTCCCGGGGGTATTGAGACCCAGTACTTC
clone_size: few
j_call: TRBJ2-5
v_call: TRBV18
d_call: NA

cdr3_aa: CASSQQANYGYTF
cdr3_nt: TGTGCCAGTAGTCAACAGGCGAACTATGGCTACACCTTC
clone_size: NA
j_call: TRBJ1-2
v_call: TRBV19
d_call: NA

cdr3_aa: CASSVGQGGDTQYF
cdr3_nt: TGTGCCAGCAGTGTGGGACAGGGAGGGGATACGCAGTATTTT
clone_size: NA
j_call: TRBJ2-3
v_call: TRBV25-1
d_call: TRBD1

cdr3_aa: CATSRGQGNDGYTF
cdr3_nt: TGTGCCACCAGCAGGGGACAGGGGAATGATGGCTACACCTTC
clone_size: NA
j_call: TRBJ1-2
v_call: TRBV15
d_call: TRBD1

cdr3_aa: CASSEQGGNQPQHF
cdr3_nt: TGCGCCAGCAGTGAACAGGGAGGCAATCAGCCCCAGCATTTT
clone_size: few
j_call: TRBJ1-5
v_call: TRBV5-1
d_call: NA

cdr3_aa: CASSRSSGRGQETQYF
cdr3_nt: TGTGCCAGCAGCAGAAGTAGCGGGAGGGGACAAGAGACCCAGTACTTC
clone_size: few
j_call: TRBJ2-5
v_call: TRBV7-2
d_call: TRBD2

cdr3_aa: CASSYDRLGQPQHF
cdr3_nt: TGTGCCAGCAGTTACGACAGGCTGGGCCAGCCCCAGCATTTT
clone_size: once
j_call: TRBJ1-5
v_call: TRBV6-5
d_call: NA

cdr3_aa: CASSPTGYTEAFF
cdr3_nt: TGTGCCAGCAGCCCAACGGGTTACACTGAAGCTTTCTTT
clone_size: few
j_call: TRBJ1-1
v_call: TRBV11-3
d_call: NA

cdr3_aa: CASSMAAAGNQPQHF
cdr3_nt: TGTGCCAGTAGTATGGCGGCTGCGGGCAATCAGCCCCAGCATTTT
clone_size: NA
j_call: TRBJ1-5
v_call: TRBV19
d_call: NA

cdr3_aa: CASSPQMTTNEKLFF
cdr3_nt: TGTGCCAGTAGTCCACAGATGACAACTAATGAAAAACTGTTTTTT
clone_size: NA
j_call: TRBJ1-4
v_call: TRBV19
d_call: NA

cdr3_aa: CASSRKRGAYEQYF
cdr3_nt: TGTGCCAGCAGCCGAAAGCGGGGGGCCTACGAGCAGTACTTC
clone_size: NA
j_call: TRBJ2-7
v_call: TRBV5-6
d_call: TRBD2

cdr3_aa: CASSTSGGNEQFF
cdr3_nt: TGTGCCAGCTCTACTAGCGGGGGGAATGAGCAGTTCTTC
clone_size: few
j_call: TRBJ2-1
v_call: TRBV9
d_call: TRBD2

cdr3_aa: CASGDGIANTEAFF
cdr3_nt: TGTGCCAGCGGGGATGGGATCGCGAACACTGAAGCTTTCTTT
clone_size: few
j_call: TRBJ1-1
v_call: TRBV2
d_call: NA

cdr3_aa: CASSDGGSSSGELFF
cdr3_nt: TGTGCCAGCAGTGACGGTGGATCAAGCTCCGGGGAGCTGTTTTTT
clone_size: NA
j_call: TRBJ2-2
v_call: TRBV25-1
d_call: NA

cdr3_aa: CASSLAAGSSYEQYF
cdr3_nt: TGCGCCAGCAGCTTGGCGGCGGGGAGCTCCTACGAGCAGTACTTC
clone_size: NA
j_call: TRBJ2-7
v_call: TRBV5-1
d_call: NA

cdr3_aa: CAISEEGTTIYYEQYF
cdr3_nt: TGTGCCATCAGTGAGGAAGGGACGACTATCTACTACGAGCAGTACTTC
clone_size: NA
j_call: TRBJ2-7
v_call: TRBV10-3
d_call: NA

cdr3_aa: CASSLGSSGGRNEQFF
cdr3_nt: TGTGCCAGCAGTTTAGGGTCTAGCGGGGGAAGGAATGAGCAGTTCTTC
clone_size: NA
j_call: TRBJ2-1
v_call: TRBV28
d_call: TRBD2